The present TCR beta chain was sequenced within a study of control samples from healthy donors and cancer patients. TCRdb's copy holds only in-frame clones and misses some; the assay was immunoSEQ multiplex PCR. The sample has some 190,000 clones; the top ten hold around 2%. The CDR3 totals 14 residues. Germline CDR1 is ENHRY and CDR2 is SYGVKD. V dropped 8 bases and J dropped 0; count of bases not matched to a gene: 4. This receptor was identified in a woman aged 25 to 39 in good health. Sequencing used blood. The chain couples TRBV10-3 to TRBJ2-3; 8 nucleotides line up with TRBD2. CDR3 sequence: CAIRAGGSTDTQYF. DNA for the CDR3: TGTGCCATCCGGGCGGGGGGAAGCACAGATACGCAGTATTTT.